This T cell receptor beta chain was sequenced in a study of T cells after yellow fever vaccination. The CDR3 loop spans 14 amino acids. Germline CDR1 SQVTM, CDR2 ANQGSEA. Trimming took 8 bases from V and 7 from J; bases not matched to a gene: 13. Synthesis of TCR cDNA relied on 5'RACE template switching, which attached a universal primer site and UMIs. TCRdb re-called the 5' RACE reads through MiXCR, storing one row per CDR3 protein. This table has some 550,000 distinct CDR3 sequences, less than 20% appearing once. About this clonotype: Its antigen is unknown.

Study-wide findings and caveats: Boosting was followed by the reappearance of most primary-vaccination clones (roughly 96% CD4, about 88% CD8).

This clonotype was sampled from a man under 40 who received the YFV17D yellow fever vaccine. The sequencing here drew on PBMCs, taken 15 days after the yellow fever booster vaccination. V gene TRBV29-1 combines with J gene TRBJ2-5; 10 bases agree with TRBD2. CDR3 sequence reads: CSPTLGLAFVTQYF. CDR3 coding DNA: TGCAGCCCAACCCTGGGACTAGCGTTTGTGACCCAGTACTTC.